Listed below are T cell receptor beta chains from one sample, sequenced in a study of shared clonotypes between healthy human individuals. Sequencing was performed with immunoSEQ multiplex PCR; in TCRdb, only in-frame clones are kept and a portion is missing. The repertoire holds approximately 1.4 million clones, 95% to 99% seen once, with approximately 0.44% in the top ten. Sample: naive CD4+ T cells sorted from blood. These receptors all come from a man aged 30 to 45 in good health. Both conserved end residues are trimmed from each CDR3.

cdr3_aa j_call v_call
ASSPDPSGSFGEQF TRBJ2-1 TRBV5-4
ASSFKGGRTGPY TRBJ2-5 TRBV5-6
ASTPGQGVHEQY TRBJ2-7 TRBV5-1
ATSRPWGLPYEQY TRBJ2-7 TRBV15
ASSPEATGQGNSYEQY TRBJ2-7 TRBV7-2
ASSSDGQGAGANVLT TRBJ2-6 TRBV7-2
ASSHTTGTSGGSYEQY TRBJ2-7 TRBV4-3
ASSFREGTGELF TRBJ2-2 TRBV27
ASSPDSAFGYEQY TRBJ2-7 TRBV6-6
SARQGSTGELF TRBJ2-2 TRBV29-1
ASRLASPGGESYEQY TRBJ2-7 TRBV12-2
ASSEERGNTGELF TRBJ2-2 TRBV2
ATSRDRRGPQETQY TRBJ2-5 TRBV15
ASSLAGGITEAF TRBJ1-1 TRBV28
ATSRVSGTRGQETQY TRBJ2-5 TRBV15
ASSPTGTRNTGELF TRBJ2-2 TRBV5-6
ASSFRRGETQY TRBJ2-5 TRBV7-6
ASSLVGRQGWLPGANVLT TRBJ2-6 TRBV27
ASSDGLAGYNEQF TRBJ2-1 TRBV9
ASSLPGPDGITDTQY TRBJ2-3 TRBV7-9
ASSVARAGYGYT TRBJ1-2 TRBV19
ATSRSLIGPQH TRBJ1-5 TRBV15
SVEDRPQY TRBJ2-5 TRBV29-1
ASRSGGPNTEAF TRBJ1-1 TRBV2
ASSPTTPRDSDEQF TRBJ2-1 TRBV11-1
AISESGTNQPQH TRBJ1-5 TRBV10-3
ASSVRNEQY TRBJ2-7 TRBV19
ASTQSGAAHSGANVLT TRBJ2-6 TRBV28
ASSPRGVNQPQH TRBJ1-5 TRBV28
ASSLNPGAHIGGYT TRBJ1-2 TRBV28
ASSLIYREAF TRBJ1-1 TRBV7-9
ASSPGGKYEQY TRBJ2-7 TRBV7-9
ATSSRDGRGEKLF TRBJ1-4 TRBV15
ASSLIGLGETQY TRBJ2-5 TRBV4-1
ASSFSGQNQPQH TRBJ1-5 TRBV27
ASSLSRAGVNTDTQY TRBJ2-3 TRBV4-1